Below, 5 T cell receptor beta chains from the same sample are listed, as sequenced in a study of T cell clonality in common variable immunodeficiency. Findings and limits, study-wide: Fewer deletions and N-nucleotide insertions were reportedly seen in common variable immunodeficiency TCR beta sequences.

The protocol was immunoSEQ multiplex PCR, while the TCRdb copy is restricted to in-frame clones and leaves out a portion. The sample lists around 32,000 clones, none appearing once, the ten largest making up approximately 5.4%. These receptors lack a known antigen. Material: peripheral blood mononuclear cells. Receptors originate from a human donor with common variable immunodeficiency.

A word on this clone: The read terminates 3 residues before the CDR3 end, so the remaining end is supplied by the germline J gene. The chain has TRBV20-1 and TRBJ1-2; TRBD1 is a possible D gene (6 bases). The CDR3 covers 14 residues. CDR1 is DFQATT, CDR2 SNEGSKA, per germline (reference sequence). V shed 3 bases and J shed 0 bases, with 11 bases lying between them. The CDR3 spells CSASRRTANYGYTF. The sequenced part of the CDR3 DNA is TGCAGTGCTAGTCGTCGGACAGCTAACTATGGC.

Details on this clone: The CDR3 end is not reached by the read, which stops 3 residues before it; the germline J gene fills it in. The chain has TRBV30 and TRBJ1-2; TRBD1 aligns across 7 bases. The CDR3 runs 18 residues. The V gene's germline CDR1 is GTSNPN and CDR2 SVGIG (reference sequence). The trim removed 7 bases at V and 3 bases at J, leaving 23 bases unmatched. The sequenced part of the CDR3 DNA is TGTGCCTCGTTTTGGCTAAGGACAGGTGGGTCGGAGGACTATGGC. This translates into CASFWLRTGGSEDYG. The complete CDR3 sequence is CASFWLRTGGSEDYGYTF.

This clone came up many times. The DNA ends 3 residues before the CDR3 does, and the rest of the CDR3 is filled in from the germline J gene. This rearrangement joins TRBV5-1 to TRBJ1-6; possibly TRBD1 for D (5 bases). Trimming left V 0 bases short and J 2 bases short, with 12 bases between. Germline-derived CDR1 and CDR2 are SGHRS and YFSETQ. The CDR3 spans 17 residues. Partial CDR3 DNA: TGCGCCAGCAGCTTGGAGGGGCAGAGCGCCTATAATTCACCC. Protein product: CASSLEGQSAYNSP. The CDR3 in full is CASSLEGQSAYNSPLHF.

In this sample, this clone turned up many times. Sequencing ends 3 residues short of the CDR3 end; the germline J gene provides the rest. The chain joins TRBV7-9 to TRBJ1-4, with D possibly TRBD1 on 6 matching bases. Germline CDR1 SEHNR, CDR2 FQNEAQ (reference sequence). Trimming removed 6 bases from V and 5 bases from J, with 13 bases in between. The length of the CDR3 is 14 residues. The DNA read from the CDR3 is TGTGCCAGCAGTCAAACAGGGTTCAATGAAAAA. This translates into CASSQTGFNEK. The entire CDR3 is CASSQTGFNEKLFF.

About this clone: The read stops 3 residues short of the end of the CDR3; the missing end is completed from the germline J gene. The J gene is TRBJ2-5, the V gene TRBV5-4; weak D call: TRBD1 (6 bases). CDR3 length: 14 amino acids. Trimming shortened V by 4 bases and J by 1 base, and 11 bases separated the two germline ends. Germline V gives CDR1 SGHNT, CDR2 YYREEE (reference sequence). The CDR3 bases that were read are TGTGCCAGCAGCCTGGACAGTCGCCAAGAGACC. The encoded protein is CASSLDSRQET. The whole CDR3 region reads CASSLDSRQETQYF.